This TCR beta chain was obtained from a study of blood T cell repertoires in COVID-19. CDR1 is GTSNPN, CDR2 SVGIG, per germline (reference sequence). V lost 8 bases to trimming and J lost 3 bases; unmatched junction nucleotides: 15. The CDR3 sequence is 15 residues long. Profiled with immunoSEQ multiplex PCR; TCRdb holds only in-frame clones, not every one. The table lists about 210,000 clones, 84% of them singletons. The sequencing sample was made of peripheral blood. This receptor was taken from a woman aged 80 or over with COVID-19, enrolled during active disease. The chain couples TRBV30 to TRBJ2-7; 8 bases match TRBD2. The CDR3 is CAGRSSRGAVYEQYF. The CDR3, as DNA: TGTGCCGGAAGAAGTTCGCGGGGGGCGGTCTACGAGCAGTACTTC.